The rows below give T cell receptor beta chains drawn from one sample of a study of T cell responses to AZD1222 COVID-19 vaccine. Some clones are missing from TCRdb's copy, which holds only in-frame ones; the method was immunoSEQ multiplex PCR. The sample records around 95,000 clones, more than 70% being singletons. Sequenced here: peripheral blood, sampled on day 0 of MenACWY control vaccination. The receptors shown here come from an adult in good health. Each CDR3 is given with its conserved first and last residue. Fields, in order: V gene, clone size, D gene, J gene, CDR3 length, CDR3 protein, CDR3 DNA. D genes are given only for firm matches. Expanded clones get a size class; other rows say once, few or many, or leave the size out.

TRBV11-3	-	TRBD1	TRBJ1-1	15	CASSFSGQGATEAFF	TGTGCCAGCAGCTTTTCGGGACAGGGTGCCACTGAAGCTTTCTTT
TRBV19	-	-	TRBJ1-4	13	CASSVPMGEKLFF	TGTGCCAGTAGCGTCCCGATGGGCGAAAAACTGTTTTTT
TRBV2	-	TRBD1	TRBJ1-1	14	CASSGTVLNTEAFF	TGTGCCAGCAGCGGGACAGTATTGAACACTGAAGCTTTCTTT
TRBV28	-	TRBD1	TRBJ2-6	18	CASRPDRGYSSGANVLTF	TGTGCCAGCAGACCCGACAGGGGTTATTCCTCTGGGGCCAACGTCCTGACTTTC
TRBV9	once	TRBD2	TRBJ2-1	15	CASSVLQLAGGEQFF	TGTGCCAGCAGCGTACTACAACTAGCGGGGGGTGAGCAGTTCTTC
TRBV4-3	-	-	TRBJ1-2	15	CASSQEAGVGYGYTF	TGCGCCAGCAGCCAAGAGGCAGGGGTCGGCTATGGCTACACCTTC
TRBV9	-	-	TRBJ1-1	19	CASSVSLGQTSGMNTEAFF	TGTGCCAGCAGCGTATCCCTTGGACAAACGTCGGGAATGAACACTGAAGCTTTCTTT
TRBV10-3	-	TRBD1	TRBJ1-3	15	CAARSGTGVEYTIYF	TGTGCCGCCAGATCCGGGACAGGGGTTGAATACACCATATATTTT
TRBV18	once	-	TRBJ1-2	15	CASSPSTARDYGYTF	TGTGCCAGCTCACCCTCCACAGCCCGGGACTATGGCTACACCTTC
TRBV3-1/TRBV3-2	-	-	TRBJ1-1	14	CASSPPEDSTEAFF	TGTGCCAGCAGCCCCCCTGAGGACTCCACTGAAGCTTTCTTT
TRBV3-1/TRBV3-2	-	TRBD1	TRBJ1-2	14	CASSSRDRVTGYTF	TGTGCCAGCAGCTCACGGGACAGGGTTACTGGCTACACCTTC
TRBV6-2/TRBV6-3	-	TRBD2	TRBJ2-7	15	CASSDLAGESYEQYF	TGTGCCAGCAGTGACTTAGCGGGAGAAAGCTACGAGCAGTACTTC
TRBV7-2	-	-	TRBJ2-7	14	CASSLPGRQNEQYF	TGTGCCAGCAGCTTACCGGGACGGCAAAACGAGCAGTACTTC
TRBV7-9	-	TRBD1	TRBJ2-7	17	CASSPNPGQGILDEQYF	TGTGCCAGCAGCCCGAACCCGGGACAGGGGATTTTGGACGAGCAGTACTTC
TRBV10-3	few	-	TRBJ1-1	14	CAISSGNMNTEAFF	TGTGCCATCAGTTCGGGGAACATGAACACTGAAGCTTTCTTT
TRBV19	-	TRBD1	TRBJ2-7	14	CASRRTGSSYEQYF	TGTGCCAGTAGAAGGACAGGGTCTTCCTACGAGCAGTACTTC
TRBV30	-	TRBD1	TRBJ1-4	14	CAWTRQGASEKLFF	TGTGCCTGGACGAGACAGGGGGCAAGCGAAAAACTGTTTTTT
TRBV30	-	TRBD1	TRBJ2-7	13	CAWSPDRGHEQYF	TGTGCCTGGAGTCCGGACAGGGGCCACGAGCAGTACTTC
TRBV6-1	-	TRBD2	TRBJ2-5	15	CASSEVAGGLETQYF	TGTGCCAGCAGTGAAGTAGCGGGGGGGCTAGAGACCCAGTACTTC
TRBV29-1	-	-	TRBJ2-7	12	CSVGDNTYEQYF	TGCAGCGTTGGAGACAACACCTACGAGCAGTACTTC
TRBV2	-	-	TRBJ1-1	13	CASRAEMNTEAFF	TGTGCCAGCAGGGCGGAGATGAACACTGAAGCTTTCTTT
TRBV4-3	-	TRBD1	TRBJ2-3	16	CASSQDLGQRTDTQYF	TGCGCCAGCAGCCAAGATCTGGGACAGCGCACAGATACGCAGTATTTT
TRBV30	-	-	TRBJ2-7	15	CAWSPTARYSYEQYF	TGTGCCTGGAGTCCTACTGCGAGGTACTCCTACGAGCAGTACTTC
TRBV20-1	-	-	TRBJ1-2	11	CSARLDSGYTF	TGCAGTGCTCGCCTGGACAGCGGCTACACCTTC
TRBV19	-	-	TRBJ1-6	16	CASSQGGFDRNSPLHF	TGTGCCAGTAGCCAAGGGGGTTTTGATCGGAATTCACCCCTCCACTTT
TRBV6-5	-	-	TRBJ1-4	12	CVPGGTNEKLFF	TGTGTCCCGGGAGGAACTAATGAAAAACTGTTTTTT
TRBV11-2	-	TRBD2	TRBJ2-7	16	CASSQERTSGKYEQYF	TGTGCCAGCAGCCAAGAACGGACTAGCGGGAAGTACGAGCAGTACTTC
TRBV7-5	-	-	TRBJ2-2	15	CVRSFQGAGTGELFF	TGTGTCAGAAGCTTTCAGGGGGCAGGCACCGGGGAGCTGTTTTTT
TRBV28	-	TRBD1	TRBJ2-5	19	CASSFSTGQGQFHQETQYF	TGTGCCAGCAGTTTTTCCACGGGACAGGGTCAGTTCCACCAAGAGACCCAGTACTTC
TRBV18	-	-	TRBJ1-1	13	CASSPQTRDEAFF	TGTGCCAGCTCACCCCAGACCAGGGATGAAGCTTTCTTT
TRBV5-1	-	TRBD1	TRBJ2-3	17	CASSLGTIGGGTDTQYF	TGCGCCAGCAGCTTGGGAACTATAGGGGGCGGAACAGATACGCAGTATTTT
TRBV30	-	TRBD1	TRBJ1-4	16	CAWSFRMTGGTEKLFF	TGTGCCTGGAGTTTCCGGATGACAGGGGGAACTGAAAAACTGTTTTTT
TRBV9	-	-	TRBJ2-5	14	CASSVDQLQETQYF	TGTGCCAGCAGCGTAGACCAGTTACAAGAGACCCAGTACTTC
TRBV7-2	-	-	TRBJ2-7	13	CASSLPGVGEQYF	TGTGCCAGCAGCTTACCAGGGGTGGGAGAGCAGTACTTC
TRBV5-5	-	TRBD1	TRBJ2-2	15	CASRETGVGTGELFF	TGTGCCAGCAGGGAGACAGGGGTGGGTACCGGGGAGCTGTTTTTT
TRBV9	-	-	TRBJ2-5	13	CASSTGPWETQYF	TGTGCCAGCAGTACAGGGCCCTGGGAGACCCAGTACTTC
TRBV7-9	-	-	TRBJ2-7	15	CASSPGEPETYEQYF	TGTGCCAGCAGCCCAGGGGAGCCGGAGACCTACGAGCAGTACTTC
TRBV7-2	-	-	TRBJ2-3	13	CASSFQGRDTQYF	TGTGCCAGCAGCTTCCAGGGTCGGGATACGCAGTATTTT
TRBV7-9	-	-	TRBJ1-4	14	CASSLVPGNEKLFF	TGTGCCAGCAGCTTAGTCCCCGGAAATGAAAAACTGTTTTTT
TRBV5-4	-	TRBD1	TRBJ1-2	14	CASSHRQGEYGYTF	TGTGCCAGCAGCCACCGACAGGGGGAATATGGCTACACCTTC
TRBV29-1	-	TRBD1	TRBJ1-1	15	CSVKRTGTGNTEAFF	TGCAGCGTTAAACGTACCGGGACAGGCAACACTGAAGCTTTCTTT
TRBV6-1	-	-	TRBJ2-7	15	CASSEVSEGGYEQYF	TGTGCCAGCAGTGAAGTTAGCGAAGGAGGCTACGAGCAGTACTTC
TRBV18	once	-	TRBJ1-1	13	CASSYGTPTEAFF	TGTGCCAGCTCATATGGGACACCTACTGAAGCTTTCTTT
TRBV5-1	-	-	TRBJ1-1	14	CASSLGPQVPEAFF	TGCGCCAGCAGCTTGGGCCCCCAGGTCCCTGAAGCTTTCTTT
TRBV14	-	-	TRBJ2-7	13	CASSQVRNYEQYF	TGTGCCAGCAGCCAAGTTCGGAACTACGAGCAGTACTTC
TRBV24-1	once	-	TRBJ2-4	12	CATSDPAGIQYF	TGTGCCACCAGTGACCCTGCGGGGATTCAGTACTTC